The entry below describes one TCR beta chain. Antigen specificity is unknown. These data come from a study of cytomegalovirus exposure and HLA in healthy donors. For the study at large: The approximately 120 validation repertoires matched the 600 to 700 first-cohort repertoires in platform, a later analysis reported.

These donors were members of the roughly 120-subject validation cohort, a group separate from the approximately 670-subject first cohort. General study results and limits: Rarity held for most TCR sequences, but there were some public TCRs that occurred in many donors. The study put some 150 TCR beta chains on its list as cytomegalovirus-associated.

CDR3 size: 14 residues. V lost 1 base and J 3 bases, leaving 10 bases between the germline ends. CDR1 SGHTA and CDR2 FQGNSA come from the germline V gene. Assay used: immunoSEQ multiplex PCR; TCRdb lists only in-frame clones, some missing. The sample includes about 98,000 clones, 87% of them seen just once. Sequenced sample: PBMCs. The V and J genes are TRBV7-2 and TRBJ2-7; D is perhaps TRBD1 (5 bases). The sequence derives from a woman under 40 in good health and CMV-seronegative. CDR3 coding DNA: TGTGCCAGCAGCTTAGGGGGCGGCTACTACGAGCAGTACTTC. Translating gives CASSLGGGYYEQYF.